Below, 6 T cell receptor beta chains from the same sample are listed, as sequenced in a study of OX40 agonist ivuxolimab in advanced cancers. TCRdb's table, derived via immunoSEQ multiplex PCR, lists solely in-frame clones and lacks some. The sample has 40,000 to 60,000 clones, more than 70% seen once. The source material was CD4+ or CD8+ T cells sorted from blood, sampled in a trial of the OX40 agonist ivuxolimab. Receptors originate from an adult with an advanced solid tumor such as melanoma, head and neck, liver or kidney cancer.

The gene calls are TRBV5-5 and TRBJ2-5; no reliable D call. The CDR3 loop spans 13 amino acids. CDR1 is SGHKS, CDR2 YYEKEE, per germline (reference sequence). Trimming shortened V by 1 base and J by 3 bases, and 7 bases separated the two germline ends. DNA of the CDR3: TGTGCCAGCAGCTTGTTCAGCGAAGAGACCCAGTACTTC. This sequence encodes CASSLFSEETQYF.

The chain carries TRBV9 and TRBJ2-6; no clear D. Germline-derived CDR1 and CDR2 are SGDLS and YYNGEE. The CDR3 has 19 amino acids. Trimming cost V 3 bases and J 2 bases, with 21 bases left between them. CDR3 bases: TGTGCCAGCAGCGCCAAGAAGGGAATGTATTCGGCTGGGGCCAACGTCCTGACTTTC. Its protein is CASSAKKGMYSAGANVLTF.

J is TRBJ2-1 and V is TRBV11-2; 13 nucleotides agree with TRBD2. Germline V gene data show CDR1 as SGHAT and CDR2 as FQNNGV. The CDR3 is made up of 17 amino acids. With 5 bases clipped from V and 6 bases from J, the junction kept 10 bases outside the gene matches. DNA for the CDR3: TGTGCCAGCAGCCTATATAATCGACTAGCGGGAGGCAATGAGCAGTTCTTC. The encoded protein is CASSLYNRLAGGNEQFF.

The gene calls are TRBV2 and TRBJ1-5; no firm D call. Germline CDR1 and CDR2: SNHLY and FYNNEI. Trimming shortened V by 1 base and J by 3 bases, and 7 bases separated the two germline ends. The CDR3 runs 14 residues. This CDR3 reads CASSEGANNQPQHF. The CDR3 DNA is TGTGCCAGCAGTGAAGGGGCCAACAATCAGCCCCAGCATTTT.

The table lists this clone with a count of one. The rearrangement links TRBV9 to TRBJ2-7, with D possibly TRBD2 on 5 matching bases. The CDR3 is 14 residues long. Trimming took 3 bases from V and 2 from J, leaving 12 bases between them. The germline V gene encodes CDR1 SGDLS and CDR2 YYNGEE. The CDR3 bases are TGTGCCAGCAGCGAGACACTAGGGACCTACGAGCAGTACTTC. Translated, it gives CASSETLGTYEQYF.

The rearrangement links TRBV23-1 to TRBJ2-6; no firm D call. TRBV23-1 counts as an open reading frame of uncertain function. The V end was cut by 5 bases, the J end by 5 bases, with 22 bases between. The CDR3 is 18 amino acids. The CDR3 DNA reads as TGCGCCAGCAGTTGTCCCAGTACGCAACAAAGTCGGGCCAACGTCCTGACTTTC. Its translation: CASSCPSTQQSRANVLTF.